This T cell receptor beta chain was obtained from a study of T-cell reconstitution after alpha-beta-depleted transplantation in children. This clonotype showed up many times. The authors prepared the TCRbeta library with unique molecular identifiers. TCRdb processed the PCR reads anew with MiXCR; each CDR3 protein has one entry. The table has some 640,000 distinct CDR3 sequences, 16% seen once. The sequencing here drew on PBMCs from the stem cell graft donor, taken from the stem cell graft. The sequence was obtained from a human donor who donated a stem cell graft to a child with acute myeloid leukemia.

CDR3 DNA sequence: TGTGCCAGCAGTTACGTGGGGCTAGCGGGGGGGAGTTCTAGCACAGATACGCAGTATTTT. This translates into CASSYVGLAGGSSSTDTQYF. This chain joins TRBV6-2 or TRBV6-3 and TRBJ2-3; 12 bases match TRBD2. The CDR3 sequence is 20 residues long. V lost 2 bases, J lost 0 bases, and 12 bases stayed unmatched. Germline V gene lookup returns CDR1 MNHEY and CDR2 SVGEGT.